Listed below are T cell receptor beta chains from one sample, sequenced in a study of blood T cell repertoires in COVID-19. Data came from immunoSEQ multiplex PCR; TCRdb stores just in-frame clones and leaves some out. The table lists some 200,000 clones, about 80% of them singletons. What was sequenced was peripheral blood. The source of these receptors is a woman aged 25 to 39 who had recovered from COVID-19. The CDR3 runs from the conserved cysteine through the conserved F or W. Each record gives: J gene, D gene, clone size, V gene, CDR3 length, CDR3 DNA, CDR3 protein. A D gene is named only where the DNA matches it firmly. The size entry is marked missing in some rows and otherwise reads once, few, many or a size class.

>TRBJ1-6|-|-|TRBV3-1/TRBV3-2|14
TGTGCCAGCAGCCAAGTAGAAGGGGTGTCACCCCTCCACTTT
CASSQVEGVSPLHF
>TRBJ2-5|-|-|TRBV30|14
TGTGCCTGGGGGGGCCGGTCCTATTGGGAGACCCAGTACTTC
CAWGGRSYWETQYF
>TRBJ2-7|TRBD2|-|TRBV5-1|18
TGCGCCAGCAGCTTCGATACTAGCGGGAGGGCCGTTACCTACGAGCAGTACTTC
CASSFDTSGRAVTYEQYF
>TRBJ1-2|-|-|TRBV5-6|12
TGTGCCAGCAATAACGGGGTCTATGGCTACACCTTC
CASNNGVYGYTF
>TRBJ1-5|TRBD1|-|TRBV5-8|18
TGTGCCAGCAGCTTGAAATTCGGGAAAGGGGGCACGTATCAGCCCCAGCATTTT
CASSLKFGKGGTYQPQHF
>TRBJ1-4|-|-|TRBV14|12
TGTGCCAGCAGCCAAGCGGGGGAAAAACTGTTTTTT
CASSQAGEKLFF
>TRBJ2-1|TRBD2|-|TRBV5-4|16
TGTGCCAGCACTGCCGCGGGGGGAGGCCCTTACAATGAGCAGTTCTTC
CASTAAGGGPYNEQFF
>TRBJ2-5|-|-|TRBV27|16
TGTGCCAGCAGTCTCTCGGCGTACGGAGGCCAAGAGACCCAGTACTTC
CASSLSAYGGQETQYF
>TRBJ1-2|-|few|TRBV30|12
TGTGCCTGGAGTGTGGGCGGGAGCGGCTACACCTTC
CAWSVGGSGYTF
>TRBJ1-5|-|-|TRBV19|14
TGTGCCAGTAATTCCATTTTTCACAATCAGCCCCAGCATTTT
CASNSIFHNQPQHF
>TRBJ1-1|-|-|TRBV28|14
TGTGCCAGCAGCTCGGATGGGCTAAACACTGAAGCTTTCTTT
CASSSDGLNTEAFF
>TRBJ2-6|-|-|TRBV12-2|20
TGTGCAAGTCGCCAGAAGATGGCCGAGGGGGTATCTTCTGGGGCCAACGTCCTGACTTTC
CASRQKMAEGVSSGANVLTF
>TRBJ1-1|TRBD1|-|TRBV4-2|15
TGTGCCAGCAGCCAAGATCGACAGGGGAACACTGAAGCTTTCTTT
CASSQDRQGNTEAFF
>TRBJ2-3|TRBD2|-|TRBV6-5|16
TGTGCCAGCAGTTACTCCCGGACTAGGGCCACAGATACGCAGTATTTT
CASSYSRTRATDTQYF
>TRBJ2-2|-|-|TRBV27|17
TGTGCCCCCGGGGGTGGGATCGACCGGCGAGACACCGGGGAGCTGTTTTTT
CAPGGGIDRRDTGELFF
>TRBJ1-6|-|-|TRBV12-2|16
TGTGCAAGTCGTAGGACTGCAGTCTCCTATAATTCACCCCTCCACTTT
CASRRTAVSYNSPLHF
>TRBJ2-3|-|-|TRBV5-5|18
TGTGCCAGCGAACAGGGGTTAGTAGCTAGCGATTACACAGATACGCAGTATTTT
CASEQGLVASDYTDTQYF
>TRBJ1-2|-|-|TRBV30|19
TGTGCCTGGAGTATCCCTCGGGGACTTGGGCCGAGTTTGATCTATGGCTACACCTTC
CAWSIPRGLGPSLIYGYTF
>TRBJ1-2|-|-|TRBV19|14
TGTGCCAGTAGTATAGGAAGCCAAAACTATGGCTACACCTTC
CASSIGSQNYGYTF
>TRBJ1-1|-|-|TRBV19|11
TGTGCCAGTAGTATCGGAGGGCACGCTTTCTTT
CASSIGGHAFF
>TRBJ1-5|-|-|TRBV2|15
TGTGCCAGCAACCTGGTTACAGGGATCGGTCAGCCCCAGCATTTT
CASNLVTGIGQPQHF
>TRBJ2-2|TRBD1|-|TRBV5-1|13
TGCGCCAGCAGCCCAGGGACAGCCGGGGAGCTGTTTTTT
CASSPGTAGELFF